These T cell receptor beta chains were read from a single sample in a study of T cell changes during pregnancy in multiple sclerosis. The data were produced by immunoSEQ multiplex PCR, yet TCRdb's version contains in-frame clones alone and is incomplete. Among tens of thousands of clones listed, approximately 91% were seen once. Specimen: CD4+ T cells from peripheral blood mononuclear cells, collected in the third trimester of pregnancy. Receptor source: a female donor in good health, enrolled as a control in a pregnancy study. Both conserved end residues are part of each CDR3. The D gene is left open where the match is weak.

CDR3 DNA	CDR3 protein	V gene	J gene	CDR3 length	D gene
TGTGCCAGCAGTTACTCGAAGACATATACGCAGTATTTT	CASSYSKTYTQYF	TRBV6-6	TRBJ2-3	13	.
TGTGCCAGCAGCCGGGGGGGGGCTAGCGGGGTTAAAAGAGGATACGAGCAGTACTTC	CASSRGGASGVKRGYEQYF	TRBV13	TRBJ2-7	19	TRBD2
TGTGCCAGTAGTAGCTGGACAGGGTTGCATCAGCCCCAGCATTTT	CASSSWTGLHQPQHF	TRBV19	TRBJ1-5	15	TRBD1
TGCAGCGTTGATCGGTCTACAGCTGAAGCTTTCTTT	CSVDRSTAEAFF	TRBV29-1	TRBJ1-1	12	.
TGTGCCAGCAGCCGCAACAGGGGATTGAACACTGAAGCTTTCTTT	CASSRNRGLNTEAFF	TRBV7-2	TRBJ1-1	15	TRBD1
TGTGCCAGCAGACAAGGAGTGACTAACTATGGCTACACCTTC	CASRQGVTNYGYTF	TRBV27	TRBJ1-2	14	.
TGTGCCAGCAGACCTACAGGGGGCGCAGAGACCCAGTACTTC	CASRPTGGAETQYF	TRBV6-6	TRBJ2-5	14	TRBD1
TGTGCCAGCAGAACCGGACTAGCCACAGAGACCCAGTACTTC	CASRTGLATETQYF	TRBV6-1	TRBJ2-5	14	TRBD2
TGTGCCAGTAGTTTACGGGACAGGGGGCCCGAAGCTTTCTTT	CASSLRDRGPEAFF	TRBV19	TRBJ1-1	14	TRBD1
TGTGCCAGCATACCTTCAGGGGGCAATCAGCCCCAGCATTTT	CASIPSGGNQPQHF	TRBV11-3	TRBJ1-5	14	.